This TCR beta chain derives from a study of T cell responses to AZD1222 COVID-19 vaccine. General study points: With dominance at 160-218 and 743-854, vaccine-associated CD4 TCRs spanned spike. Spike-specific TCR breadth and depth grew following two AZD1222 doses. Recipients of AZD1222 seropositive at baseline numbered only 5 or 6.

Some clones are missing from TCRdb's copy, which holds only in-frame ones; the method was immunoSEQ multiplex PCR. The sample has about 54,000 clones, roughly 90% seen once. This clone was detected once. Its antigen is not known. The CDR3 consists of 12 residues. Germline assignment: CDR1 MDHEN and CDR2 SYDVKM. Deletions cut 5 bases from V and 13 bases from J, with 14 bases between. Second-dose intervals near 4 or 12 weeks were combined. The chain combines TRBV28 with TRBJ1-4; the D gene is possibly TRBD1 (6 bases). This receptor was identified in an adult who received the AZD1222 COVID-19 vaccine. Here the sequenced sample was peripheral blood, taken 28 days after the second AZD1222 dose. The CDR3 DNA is TGTGCCAGCAGTACCACTACAGGGTTACTGTTTTTT. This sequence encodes CASSTTTGLLFF.